A single sample is the source of the 28 T cell receptor beta chains below, sequenced in a study of T cells in Graves' hyperthyroidism and ophthalmopathy. RNA transcripts gave rise to amplified TCR beta CDR3 regions. In the first-round RT-PCR of the TCR CDR3, the HTBI primer set was used. MiXCR, applied by TCRdb to the multiplex PCR reads, yields one record per CDR3 protein. The sample includes about 400,000 distinct CDR3 sequences, about a sixth seen only once; the top ten take 25% to 35%. The source material was blood. The receptors originated from a woman aged 18-30 years with Graves' hyperthyroidism that later progressed to Graves' ophthalmopathy.

Remarks on this clonotype: A read error is possible here, since a much larger clone lies one base away. The rearrangement links TRBV2 to TRBJ1-1; TRBD1 is a possible D gene (5 bases). The length of the CDR3 is 14 residues. The germline gives CDR1 SNHLY, CDR2 FYNNEI. The CDR3 sequence: CASSEGDGYTEASF. DNA for the CDR3: TGTGCCAGCAGTGAAGGGGACGGGTACACTGAAGCTTCCTTT.

This clonotype was picked up many times. The V and J genes are TRBV6-1 and TRBJ2-3; D call uncertain. V was cut by 1 base and J by 7 bases, with 9 bases left in between. The germline V gene has CDR1 MNHNS and CDR2 SASEGT. This CDR3 is 13 amino acids long. CDR3 DNA: TGTGCCAGCAGTGAAGGACCACCTAATACGCAGTATTTT. It translates to CASSEGPPNTQYF.

The chain couples TRBV4-2 to TRBJ2-7, with 8 nucleotides matching TRBD2. The assigned J gene may be wrong: the sequence end matches TRBJ2-1 better. This CDR3 spans 16 amino acids. The germline V gene encodes CDR1 LGHNA and CDR2 YNFKEQ. CDR3 residues: CASSQDFSGTSYEQFF. Here the CDR3 DNA reads TGTGCCAGCAGCCAAGATTTTAGCGGGACGTCCTACGAGCAGTTCTTC.

This clonotype came up many times. J is TRBJ2-5 and V is TRBV7-9; TRBD2 matches at 14 bases. The J segment lost 5 bases and the V segment lost 6 bases, leaving 8 bases of the junction unmatched. This CDR3 spans 16 amino acids. Germline V gene lookup returns CDR1 SEHNR and CDR2 FQNEAQ (reference sequence). CDR3 in amino acids: CASRGTSGSTVETQYF. CDR3 DNA sequence: TGTGCCAGCAGGGGGACTAGCGGGAGCACTGTGGAGACCCAGTACTTC.

This clonotype was seen ten or more times. The J gene is TRBJ2-5, the V gene TRBV7-8; TRBD2 aligns across 11 bases. Germline CDR1 SGHVS, CDR2 FQNEAQ. The J segment lost 4 bases and the V segment lost 3 bases, leaving 7 bases of the junction unmatched. There are 16 residues in the CDR3. CDR3 sequence reads: CASSLRYLAGGETQYF. DNA for the CDR3: TGTGCCAGCAGCTTGCGCTACCTAGCGGGGGGAGAGACCCAGTACTTC.

The rearrangement joins TRBV6-1 to TRBJ2-7; tentatively, D is TRBD1 or TRBD2 (5 bases each). CDR3 length: 13 amino acids. The germline gives CDR1 MNHNS, CDR2 SASEGT. Trimming took off 7 bases at V and 6 bases at J, with 16 bases between the two ends. The CDR3, as DNA: TGTGCCAGCACCATCCAGGGACCTCTCGAGCAGTACTTC. It translates to CASTIQGPLEQYF.

This clonotype was seen a handful of times. The genes are TRBV6-1 and TRBJ1-6, with 8 nucleotides matching TRBD1. In germline, CDR1 is MNHNS, CDR2 SASEGT. The CDR3 length is 15 residues. The trim removed 6 bases at V and 5 bases at J, leaving 6 bases unmatched. CDR3 residues: CASRPRTGNNSPLHF. CDR3 nucleotides: TGTGCCAGCAGACCCCGGACAGGGAATAATTCACCCCTCCACTTT.

This chain connects TRBV11-2 to TRBJ1-1; D is unclear. With 6 bases removed from V and 10 bases from J, the gap between germline ends came to 12 bases. The CDR3 runs to 11 residues. Germline-derived CDR1 and CDR2 are SGHAT and FQNNGV. CDR3 sequence: CASSETKRAFF. The CDR3 coding sequence is TGTGCCAGCAGTGAAACTAAACGAGCTTTCTTT.

This clonotype was recorded at least ten times. V usage is TRBV20-1 and J usage is TRBJ2-5; 8 positions agree with TRBD1. This CDR3 is built from 13 residues. The germline V gene has CDR1 DFQATT and CDR2 SNEGSKA (reference sequence). Trimming removed 6 bases from V and 5 bases from J; junction bases left unmatched: 8. The CDR3 protein is CSAAGGPVETQYF. Written as DNA, the CDR3 is TGCAGTGCGGCAGGGGGCCCTGTGGAGACCCAGTACTTC.

The table lists this clonotype with many counts. This sequence joins TRBV12-3 or TRBV12-4 and TRBJ2-1, with TRBD2 identical over 9 bases. This CDR3 spans 16 amino acids. Losses at the gene ends were 2 bases for V and 4 bases for J; bases not matched to a gene: 6. The CDR3 reads CASSLTSGFRYNEQFF. For the CDR3, the DNA is TGTGCCAGCAGTTTAACTAGCGGGTTTCGGTACAATGAGCAGTTCTTC.

This chain connects TRBV9 to TRBJ1-3; perhaps TRBD1 as D (5 bases). V lost 2 bases to trimming and J lost 4 bases, with 13 bases between them. Germline values: CDR1 SGDLS, CDR2 YYNGEE. CDR3 length: 15 residues. The CDR3: CASSVGTGGGNTIYF. As DNA, the CDR3 is TGTGCCAGCAGCGTGGGGACGGGGGGAGGAAACACCATATATTTT.

The chain is built from TRBV11-2 and TRBJ2-4, with 7 bases identical to TRBD2. Germline V gene sequence: CDR1 SGHAT, CDR2 FQNNGV. This CDR3 has 18 residues. With 5 bases clipped from V and 0 bases from J, the junction kept 13 bases outside the gene matches. Written as DNA, the CDR3 is TGTGCCAGCAGCCCAATAAGAACTAGCGTAAGAGCCAAAAACATTCAGTACTTC. It encodes CASSPIRTSVRAKNIQYF.

The chain uses TRBV2 and TRBJ1-4; weak D call: TRBD1 (6 bases). There are 15 residues in the CDR3. Trimming left V 6 bases short and J 0 bases short, with 11 bases between. Germline CDR1 SNHLY, CDR2 FYNNEI. This chain's CDR3 is CASSTHRATNEKLFF. CDR3 coding DNA: TGTGCCAGCAGCACCCACAGGGCAACTAATGAAAAACTGTTTTTT.

The chain couples TRBV7-8 to TRBJ1-1, with unresolved D. CDR3 length: 15 residues. CDR1 is SGHVS and CDR2 is FQNEAQ in the germline V gene. V lost 1 base, J lost 1 base, and 10 bases lay in between. CDR3 sequence: CASSLGGLRNTEAFF. The CDR3 region has the DNA TGTGCCAGCAGCTTAGGAGGGTTGAGGAACACTGAAGCTTTCTTT.

This clonotype has a handful of counts. V usage is TRBV20-1 and J usage is TRBJ2-3; D perhaps matches TRBD2 (6 bases). The CDR3 loop spans 21 amino acids. Trimming removed 1 base from V and 4 bases from J, with 33 bases in between. In germline, CDR1 is DFQATT, CDR2 SNEGSKA (reference sequence). The CDR3 loop is CSARGASVGTHNSRWADTQYF. As DNA, the CDR3 is TGCAGTGCTAGAGGGGCTAGCGTGGGCACACACAACAGCCGATGGGCAGATACGCAGTATTTT.

The rearrangement uses TRBV30 and TRBJ1-4; D uncertain. Germline-derived CDR1 and CDR2 are GTSNPN and SVGIG (reference sequence). V was pared by 1 base and J by 6 bases, with 0 bases between. The CDR3 consists of 10 residues. CDR3 DNA sequence: TGTGCCTGGAGTGATGAAAAACTGTTTTTT. The encoded protein is CAWSDEKLFF.

This clonotype was seen a handful of times. The CDR3 reads CGAGSGQGANEQFF. The CDR3 bases are TGCGGGGCCGGCTCGGGACAGGGGGCTAATGAGCAGTTCTTC. The V and J genes are TRBV20-1 and TRBJ2-1, with 12 nucleotides matching TRBD1. Germline CDR1 DFQATT, CDR2 SNEGSKA (reference sequence). This CDR3 comprises 14 residues.

Details on this clonotype: It may be a read error: a sequence one base away is much more abundant. The chain is built from TRBV28 and TRBJ2-5; no reliable D call. The DNA matches TRBJ2-1 better at its end, which makes the J call doubtful. This CDR3 spans 14 amino acids. Looked up from germline, CDR1 is MDHEN and CDR2 is SYDVKM. CDR3 sequence (DNA): TGTGCCAGCAGTTTAGGTTCGGCCCAAGAGACCCAGTTCTTC. It specifies CASSLGSAQETQFF.

This clonotype was counted ten times or more. This chain uses TRBV28 with TRBJ2-7; D gene uncertain. This CDR3 has 12 amino acids. Trimming took 7 bases from V and 3 from J, leaving 10 bases between them. Germline V gene data show CDR1 as MDHEN and CDR2 as SYDVKM. As DNA, the CDR3 is TGTGCCAGCAACCTATTTGGCTACGAGCAGTACTTC. Protein: CASNLFGYEQYF.

The genes are TRBV20-1 and TRBJ1-2, with 10 bases fitting TRBD1. This CDR3 region has 11 residues. The junction had 3 bases not matched to a gene; V was cut back by 6 bases and J by 8 bases. Germline lookup yields CDR1 DFQATT and CDR2 SNEGSKA (reference sequence). CDR3 in amino acids: CSAGTGVGYTF. In nucleotides, the CDR3 is TGCAGTGCCGGGACAGGGGTGGGCTACACCTTC.

This clonotype was detected ten times or more. The chain employs TRBV28 and TRBJ2-1; 7 positions match TRBD2. V dropped 5 bases and J dropped 12; count of bases not matched to a gene: 13. The length of the CDR3 is 14 residues. The germline V gene encodes CDR1 MDHEN and CDR2 SYDVKM. This CDR3 reads CASSPGGGRLGQFF. DNA for the CDR3: TGTGCCAGCAGTCCCGGGGGAGGGCGGTTAGGGCAGTTCTTC.

In this sample, this clonotype turned up many times. The genes are TRBV7-9 and TRBJ2-5, with D hard to call. The CDR3 is made up of 14 amino acids. V dropped 4 bases and J dropped 4 bases, with 13 bases sitting between them. CDR1 is SEHNR, CDR2 FQNEAQ, per germline (reference sequence). The CDR3 sequence is CASSSRGGIETQYF. The DNA for the CDR3 is TGTGCCAGCAGCTCTCGTGGCGGAATAGAGACCCAGTACTTC.

The chain recombines TRBV19 with TRBJ1-1; 9 positions agree with TRBD1. V shed 6 bases, J shed 3 bases, and the junction held 20 bases outside the gene matches. The CDR3 contains 19 residues. Germline values: CDR1 LNHDA, CDR2 SQIVND (reference sequence). The DNA for the CDR3 is TGTGCCAGTAGACTGGGCCCGGGACAGGGCCGCATGGGAGACACTGAAGCTTTCTTT. It yields the protein CASRLGPGQGRMGDTEAFF.

The gene calls are TRBV7-9 and TRBJ2-1; 9 bases align to TRBD2. The CDR3 consists of 15 residues. V dropped 6 bases and J dropped 9; count of bases not matched to a gene: 12. From germline, CDR1 is SEHNR and CDR2 FQNEAQ (reference sequence). The CDR3 DNA is TGTGCCAGCAGTCCTAGGGCTAGCGGGGAGGGTGAGCAGTTCTTC. Translated, it gives CASSPRASGEGEQFF. Based on the CDR3 plus reference TRBV7-9 and TRBJ2-1, the full variable domain is DTGVSQNPRHKITKRGQNVTFRCDPISEHNRLYWYRQTLGQGPEFLTYFQNEAQLEKSRLLSDRFSAERPKGSFSTLEIQRTEQGDSAMYLCASSPRASGEGEQFFGPGTRLTVL.

For this clonotype: A read error may be the cause here, since a much bigger clone is one base away. The CDR3 does not close with the conserved phenylalanine or tryptophan, likely indicating a read error. The chain has TRBV30 and TRBJ2-3, with D tentatively TRBD2 (5 bases). The V end was cut by 1 base, the J end by 3 bases, with 8 bases between. The CDR3 loop spans 13 amino acids. Per germline, CDR1 GTSNPN and CDR2 SVGIG (reference sequence). As DNA, the CDR3 is TGTGCCTGGAGTGAAGAGGGTACAGATACGCAGTATGTT. Translated, it gives CAWSEEGTDTQYV.

There are many counts of this clonotype. The chain is built from TRBV3-1 and TRBJ2-5; D possibly matches TRBD1 or TRBD2 (5 bases each). From germline, CDR1 is LGHDT and CDR2 YNNKEL (reference sequence). V was pared by 0 bases and J by 4 bases, with 9 bases between. The CDR3 covers 14 residues. This CDR3 is CASSQEGVRETQYF. CDR3 nucleotides: TGTGCCAGCAGCCAAGAGGGGGTTAGAGAGACCCAGTACTTC.

At least ten counts were recorded for this clonotype. The chain uses TRBV28 and TRBJ2-1; 9 bases fit TRBD1. Per the germline V gene, CDR1 is MDHEN and CDR2 is SYDVKM. V lost 4 bases to trimming and J lost 6 bases; unmatched junction nucleotides: 7. CDR3 length equals 15 residues. The CDR3 region is CASSYSGQGLNEQFF. CDR3 sequence (DNA): TGTGCCAGCAGTTACTCGGGACAGGGCCTCAATGAGCAGTTCTTC.

The chain employs TRBV12-3 or TRBV12-4 and TRBJ2-4; TRBD2 matches 8 bases. V dropped 6 bases and J dropped 6; count of bases not matched to a gene: 7. The CDR3 runs 14 residues. The DNA for the CDR3 is TGTGCCAGCAGCCGGGGACTAGAGGGAAACATTCAGTACTTC. As protein: CASSRGLEGNIQYF.